The next 15 T cell receptor beta chains were all read from a single sample in a study of T cell repertoires in cytomegalovirus infection. TCRdb reprocessed the reads with MiXCR, giving one entry per CDR3 protein. This sample has about 37,000 distinct CDR3 sequences, with about 54% found just once. No antigen is known for these receptors. Sequenced here: CD8+ T cells from cultured PBMCs, sampled from culture after CMV antigen stimulation. The receptors come from a human donor in good health (CMV status not recorded). Some clones in this sample may be carry-over from other donors' samples.

In its sample, this clonotype was seen a few times. The chain is built from TRBV12-3 or TRBV12-4 and TRBJ2-5, with TRBD2 matching over 8 bases. This CDR3 has 14 amino acids. Losses at the gene ends were 5 bases for V and 5 bases for J; bases not matched to a gene: 7. CDR3 DNA: TGTGCCAGCAGTCTCCATTCTAGCGGGGAGACCCAGTACTTC. This sequence encodes CASSLHSSGETQYF.

The rearrangement joins TRBV10-3 to TRBJ2-1, with TRBD2 matching 9 bases. The V and J ends lost 6 bases and 3 bases, in that order; junction bases with no gene match: 9. Looked up from germline, CDR1 is ENHRY and CDR2 is SYGVKD. This CDR3 region has 16 residues. The CDR3 DNA reads TGTGCCATCAGCGACTCTAGCGGGGTAGTCTACAATGAGCAGTTCTTC. This translates into CAISDSSGVVYNEQFF.

Here the CDR3 reads CASSPPGSNYGYTF. CDR3 sequence (DNA): TGTGCCAGCAGCCCCCCGGGATCGAACTATGGCTACACCTTC. This rearrangement joins TRBV12-3 or TRBV12-4 to TRBJ1-2, with unresolved D. The germline V and J ends were trimmed by 6 bases and 2 bases, with 13 bases remaining between them. CDR3 length: 14 amino acids.

V usage is TRBV20-1 and J usage is TRBJ1-1; 11 bases are a match to TRBD1. V dropped 0 bases and J dropped 8; count of bases not matched to a gene: 11. This CDR3 is 16 amino acids long. CDR1 and CDR2 (germline): DFQATT, SNEGSKA (reference sequence). The CDR3 is CSARDDRDRGLEEAFF. In DNA form, the CDR3 reads TGCAGTGCTAGAGATGACCGGGACAGGGGGTTGGAGGAAGCTTTCTTT.

This clonotype is medium-sized. The rearrangement joins TRBV7-2 to TRBJ2-1, with TRBD2 matching 8 bases. The germline CDR1 and CDR2 sequences are SGHTA and FQGNSA. The V and J ends lost 5 bases and 11 bases, in that order; junction bases with no gene match: 8. The CDR3 consists of 13 residues. The CDR3 protein is CASSPVSSGKQFF. The CDR3 bases are TGTGCCAGCAGCCCGGTTAGTAGCGGGAAGCAGTTCTTC.

In its sample, this clonotype was seen a few times. This chain connects TRBV7-9 to TRBJ1-6, with D maybe TRBD1 (5 bases). The CDR3 is 15 residues long. Looked up from germline, CDR1 is SEHNR and CDR2 is FQNEAQ (reference sequence). V was trimmed by 6 bases and J by 4 bases, leaving 13 bases between them. The CDR3: CASRSTGEYNSPLHF. CDR3 DNA: TGTGCCAGCAGGTCTACAGGCGAATATAATTCACCCCTCCACTTT.

This clonotype has only one observation. The genes are TRBV6-1 and TRBJ1-2; D unresolved. Trimming left V 5 bases short and J 8 bases short, with 9 bases between. Germline V gene sequence: CDR1 MNHNS, CDR2 SASEGT. The CDR3 contains 11 residues. CDR3 protein: CASSPSLGYTF. The DNA of the CDR3 is TGTGCCAGCAGTCCGAGCCTGGGCTACACCTTC.

This clonotype was seen more than once but under ten times. The J gene is TRBJ2-1, the V gene TRBV7-6; D is unresolved. The CDR3 extends over 14 amino acids. V was shortened by 4 bases and J by 9 bases, with 16 bases between the two germline ends. Per germline, CDR1 SGHVS and CDR2 FNYEAQ. In DNA form, the CDR3 reads TGTGCCAGCAGCTCCGACTTGAGCTCCCTTGAGCAGTTCTTC. It codes for CASSSDLSSLEQFF.

The chain employs TRBV7-6 and TRBJ1-2; D is perhaps TRBD1 (6 bases). Trimming cost V 5 bases and J 10 bases, with 23 bases left between them. The V gene's germline CDR1 is SGHVS and CDR2 FNYEAQ. The CDR3 has 15 amino acids. The CDR3 reads CASSPAKGTRGLYTF. The CDR3 region has the DNA TGTGCCAGCAGCCCAGCGAAGGGGACAAGGGGACTCTACACCTTC.

The rearrangement links TRBV12-5 to TRBJ1-5; perhaps TRBD1 as D (6 bases). Trimming removed 2 bases at V and 7 bases at J, with 9 bases between. The CDR3 has 13 residues. CDR1 LGHNT and CDR2 FRNRAP come from the germline V gene. The CDR3 sequence: CASGLKGGQPQHF. The CDR3, as DNA: TGTGCTAGTGGTTTGAAGGGGGGCCAGCCCCAGCATTTT. The full variable domain, rest sourced from reference TRBV12-5 and TRBJ1-5, is DARVTQTPRHKVTEMGQEVTMRCQPILGHNTVFWYRQTMMQGLELLAYFRNRAPLDDSGMPKDRFSAEMPDATLATLKIQPSEPRDSAVYFCASGLKGGQPQHFGDGTRLSIL.

This sequence joins TRBV5-6 and TRBJ2-2; D remains unclear. The CDR3 extends over 14 amino acids. The germline V gene has CDR1 SGHDT and CDR2 YYEEEE. V lost 4 bases and J 1 base, leaving 8 bases between the germline ends. In DNA form, the CDR3 reads TGTGCCAGCAGCCACGGGCGGAACACCGGGGAGCTGTTTTTT. As protein: CASSHGRNTGELFF.

V and J are TRBV7-3 and TRBJ1-1; no clear D gene. The V end lost 5 bases, the J end lost 4 bases, and 11 bases lay between the germline ends. The CDR3 runs to 13 residues. The germline V gene has CDR1 SGHTA and CDR2 FQGTGA. The chain's CDR3 is CASSPVVGTEAFF. CDR3 DNA: TGTGCCAGCAGCCCCGTCGTCGGCACTGAAGCTTTCTTT.

V gene TRBV29-1 combines with J gene TRBJ2-1; either TRBD1 or TRBD2 may fit D (7 bases each). V lost 5 bases and J lost 4, with 24 bases in between. CDR3 size: 17 residues. Per germline, CDR1 SQVTM and CDR2 ANQGSEA. DNA of the CDR3: TGCAGCGTTTATGACAGGGTAGGGAGCGGGGCATACAATGAGCAGTTCTTC. This translates into CSVYDRVGSGAYNEQFF.

This clonotype was observed a handful of times. The V and J genes are TRBV4-1 and TRBJ2-1, with 9 bases matching TRBD1. Per germline, CDR1 MGHRA and CDR2 YSYEKL. The length of the CDR3 is 15 residues. Trimming at V came to 3 bases and at J to 7 bases, leaving 7 bases not matched to a gene. CDR3 amino acids: CASSQNRGRGNEQFF. For the CDR3, the DNA is TGCGCCAGCAGCCAGAACAGGGGGCGCGGGAATGAGCAGTTCTTC.

The chain employs TRBV5-6 and TRBJ1-2, with D unclear. Germline lookup yields CDR1 SGHDT and CDR2 YYEEEE. The length of the CDR3 is 13 residues. Deletions cut 2 bases from V and 6 bases from J, with 11 bases between. The CDR3 reads CASSFHDSDGYTF. The CDR3 nucleotides are TGTGCCAGCAGCTTCCACGACTCAGATGGCTACACCTTC.